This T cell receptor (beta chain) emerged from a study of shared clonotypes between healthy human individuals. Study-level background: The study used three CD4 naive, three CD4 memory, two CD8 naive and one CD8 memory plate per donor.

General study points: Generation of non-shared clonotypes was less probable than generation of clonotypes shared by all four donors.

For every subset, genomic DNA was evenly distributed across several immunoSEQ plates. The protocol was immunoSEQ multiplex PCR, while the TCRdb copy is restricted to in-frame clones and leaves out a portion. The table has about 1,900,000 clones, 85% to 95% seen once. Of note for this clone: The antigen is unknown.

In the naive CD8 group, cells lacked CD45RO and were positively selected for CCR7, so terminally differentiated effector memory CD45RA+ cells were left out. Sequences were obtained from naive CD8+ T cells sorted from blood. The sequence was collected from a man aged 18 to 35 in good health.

CDR3 loop: CASSPWTGGNEQFF. The DNA for the CDR3 is TGTGCCAGCAGCCCCTGGACAGGGGGAAATGAGCAGTTCTTC. The V call is TRBV5-4, the J call TRBJ2-1; TRBD1 matches 10 bases. This CDR3 is 14 amino acids long. CDR1 SGHNT and CDR2 YYREEE come from the germline V gene (reference sequence). The V gene end was trimmed by 4 bases and the J gene end by 7 bases; junction bases not matched to a gene: 5.